These 15 T cell receptor beta chains originate from one sample sequenced in a study of identical twins. TCRdb re-analysed the 5' RACE reads in MiXCR, keeping a single row per CDR3 protein. Among around 550,000 distinct CDR3 sequences, 12% to 15% were seen once, and the ten largest hold roughly 0.42%. A further study also used this sample, focusing on yellow fever vaccine responses in identical twins.

Material: CD4+ T cells sorted from blood. These receptors all come from a woman between 18 and 30 years old in good health.

This clonotype was seen more than once but under ten times. This chain uses TRBV9 with TRBJ1-3; D is uncertain. From germline, CDR1 is SGDLS and CDR2 YYNGEE. Trimming pared 1 base from V and 1 base from J, leaving 6 bases between. This CDR3 comprises 14 residues. CDR3: CASSVLGSGNTIYF. In DNA, the CDR3 is TGTGCCAGCAGCGTATTGGGTTCTGGAAACACCATATATTTT.

The chain is built from TRBV3-1 and TRBJ2-7, with no clear D. Trimming pared 5 bases from V and 3 bases from J, leaving 14 bases between. The CDR3 spans 14 residues. Germline V gives CDR1 LGHDT, CDR2 YNNKEL (reference sequence). The CDR3 here is CASSATDLGYEQYF. The DNA for the CDR3 is TGTGCCAGCAGCGCGACGGATCTGGGCTACGAGCAGTACTTC.

This clonotype was seen only a few times. The chain carries TRBV10-3 and TRBJ2-5, with 8 bases matching TRBD1. Germline CDR1 is ENHRY and CDR2 is SYGVKD. The junction had 1 base not matched to a gene; V was cut back by 6 bases and J by 4 bases. This CDR3 has 12 residues. The CDR3 DNA follows: TGTGCCATCAGCACAGGGGGAGAGACCCAGTACTTC. The encoded protein is CAISTGGETQYF.

The V call is TRBV20-1, the J call TRBJ2-1; 10 bases are shared with TRBD2. Trimming took 6 bases from V and 9 from J; bases not matched to a gene: 14. From germline, CDR1 is DFQATT and CDR2 SNEGSKA (reference sequence). This CDR3 spans 15 amino acids. Here the CDR3 DNA reads TGCAGTGCCCCCCCCGGGGTAGCGGGGGGAACTGAGCAGTTCTTC. It encodes CSAPPGVAGGTEQFF.

The rearrangement joins TRBV29-1 to TRBJ1-6; 7 bases fit TRBD1. Trimming at V came to 7 bases and at J to 7 bases, leaving 10 bases not matched to a gene. The CDR3 spans 14 residues. CDR1 and CDR2 from the germline V gene are SQVTM and ANQGSEA. CDR3 protein: CSASTGTDNSPLHF. The CDR3 DNA follows: TGCAGCGCTAGCACCGGGACAGACAATTCACCCCTCCACTTT.

This clonotype was detected ten times or more. The chain couples TRBV5-1 to TRBJ2-1; 10 positions match TRBD2. J gave up 4 bases and V 3 bases, and 1 base lay outside the gene matches. Germline loops: CDR1 SGHRS, CDR2 YFSETQ. This CDR3 is 14 amino acids long. The CDR3 sequence: CASSWTSGYNEQFF. The CDR3 coding sequence is TGCGCCAGCAGCTGGACTAGCGGTTACAATGAGCAGTTCTTC.

This clonotype has just a few counts. The V call is TRBV20-1, the J call TRBJ2-1, with 10 bases that match TRBD2. Trimming at V came to 6 bases and at J to 4 bases, leaving 6 bases not matched to a gene. The CDR3 extends over 14 amino acids. From germline, CDR1 is DFQATT and CDR2 SNEGSKA (reference sequence). CDR3 in amino acids: CSAELAGLYNEQFF. The CDR3 coding sequence is TGCAGTGCCGAACTAGCGGGACTATACAATGAGCAGTTCTTC.

The chain recombines TRBV20-1 with TRBJ2-1; tentative D call: TRBD1 (7 bases). The CDR3 runs to 13 residues. Germline CDR1 and CDR2: DFQATT and SNEGSKA (reference sequence). V was cut by 8 bases and J by 12 bases, with 23 bases left in between. This CDR3 reads CSTRRGTDPPQFF. CDR3 DNA: TGCAGTACCCGGAGGGGGACAGACCCGCCGCAGTTCTTC.

This clonotype was counted between two and nine times. The chain uses TRBV12-3 or TRBV12-4 and TRBJ1-6, with a possible D match to TRBD1 (5 bases). The CDR3 extends over 14 amino acids. Trimming cost V 6 bases and J 4 bases, with 10 bases left between them. The CDR3 region has the DNA TGTGCCAGCAGCCCGGGACGGTATAATTCACCCCTCCACTTT. Protein sequence: CASSPGRYNSPLHF.

CDR3 nucleotides: TGTGCCAGCAGCTTTAGAGGGACAGCACAAGAGACCCAGTACTTC. This encodes CASSFRGTAQETQYF. The rearrangement links TRBV5-6 to TRBJ2-5, with TRBD1 identical over 7 bases. The CDR3 runs 15 residues. Trimming at V came to 2 bases and at J to 2 bases, leaving 6 bases not matched to a gene. Germline CDR1 is SGHDT and CDR2 is YYEEEE.

This clonotype has just a few counts. The chain carries TRBV5-1 and TRBJ2-7; D possibly corresponds to TRBD1 (6 bases). This CDR3 region has 14 residues. In germline, CDR1 is SGHRS, CDR2 YFSETQ. V was pared by 4 bases and J by 0 bases, with 11 bases between. The CDR3 nucleotides are TGCGCCAGCAGCCCGGACAGAAACTCCTACGAGCAGTACTTC. It specifies CASSPDRNSYEQYF.

DNA of the CDR3: TGTGCCAGCTCACCACTAGGGACAGGTCCCACCGGGGAGCTGTTTTTT. Amino acids: CASSPLGTGPTGELFF. The V call is TRBV18, the J call TRBJ2-2; 8 bases are shared with TRBD1. Unmatched junction bases numbered 5, after V lost 1 base and J lost 4 bases. This CDR3 is built from 16 residues. CDR1 KGHSH and CDR2 LQKENI come from the germline V gene.

This rearrangement joins TRBV5-6 to TRBJ2-1, with D uncertain. CDR1 SGHDT and CDR2 YYEEEE come from the germline V gene. The V end lost 7 bases, the J end lost 0 bases, and 14 bases lay between the germline ends. The CDR3 is made up of 15 amino acids. CDR3 loop: CASGKDRNSYNEQFF. CDR3 DNA: TGTGCCAGCGGAAAGGACCGAAACTCCTACAATGAGCAGTTCTTC.

The chain carries TRBV2 and TRBJ2-1, with 7 bases lining up with TRBD1. The V and J ends lost 7 bases and 7 bases, in that order; junction bases with no gene match: 7. Germline values: CDR1 SNHLY, CDR2 FYNNEI. CDR3 length: 13 amino acids. As DNA, the CDR3 is TGTGCCAGCAAGGCAGGGGGTTCAAATGAGCAGTTCTTC. It encodes CASKAGGSNEQFF.

The V call is TRBV5-1, the J call TRBJ1-4; the match to TRBD1 covers 8 bases. The CDR3 is made up of 16 amino acids. The germline V gene has CDR1 SGHRS and CDR2 YFSETQ. Trimming cost V 5 bases and J 5 bases; bases outside gene matches: 11. The CDR3 sequence: CASSRGTGVLNEKLFF. In DNA form, the CDR3 reads TGCGCCAGCAGTCGGGGGACAGGAGTCCTCAATGAAAAACTGTTTTTT.